The source of this T cell receptor (beta chain) is a study of identical twins. Notes on the study in general: Conclusions were based on cross-sectional statistical analysis, without following the same donors. The abundant beta clonotypes from cord blood had fewer insertions, and memory repertoires had none of this.

Template switching added a universal primer site, and cDNA bore unique molecular identifiers. TCRdb ran MiXCR on the 5' RACE reads and lists one entry per CDR3 protein. The profile shows some 560,000 distinct CDR3 sequences, more than 9% of them singletons. This clonotype was found a few times. Its target is not known. The germline V gene encodes CDR1 MNHEY and CDR2 SVGEGT. V was shortened by 10 bases and J by 4 bases, with 19 bases between the two germline ends. This CDR3 has 14 residues. These same records also appear under a second study, on yellow fever vaccine responses in identical twins.

This clonotype was obtained from a woman under 30 in good health. The chain has TRBV6-2 or TRBV6-3 and TRBJ1-1, with no clear D. Sequenced sample: PBMCs. CDR3 in amino acids: CATSLPVQTTEAFF. In DNA, the CDR3 is TGTGCCACCTCCCTCCCCGTCCAGACCACTGAAGCTTTCTTT.